This T cell receptor beta chain is drawn from a study of Ad26.COV2.S vaccination and SARS-CoV-2 variants. The wider study: Donor got 5x10^10 or 1x10^11 viral particles of Ad26.COV2.S. Overall study findings and caveats: Responses of T cells in total may have been underestimated by the TCR breadth and depth analyses.

The germline V gene has CDR1 GTSNPN and CDR2 SVGIG (reference sequence). The CDR3 has 15 amino acids. Trimming cost V 0 bases and J 5 bases, with 16 bases left between them. This clone was picked up a small number of times. Its antigen is not known. TCRdb keeps only in-frame clones here, not all; method: immunoSEQ multiplex PCR. Among approximately 250,000 clones listed, 70% to 90% were seen once. Stated treatment: approximately 18 received Ad26.COV2.S at low or high dose, single or two shots; several received placebo; per-sample allocation not given. Material that was analyzed had been drawn on day 63 after the first vaccine or placebo injection. The vaccine antigen was prefusion-stabilized Wuhan SARS-CoV-2 spike.

Specimen: peripheral blood, collected in a trial of Ad26.COV2.S vaccine versus placebo. The clonotype originates from a person aged 18-65 years who received the Ad26.COV2.S COVID-19 vaccine or a placebo. The chain employs TRBV30 and TRBJ2-5, with a tentative D call TRBD2 (7 bases). CDR3 region: CAWSVNRAGRETQYF. The CDR3, as DNA: TGTGCCTGGAGTGTAAACAGGGCCGGGAGGGAGACCCAGTACTTC.